This T cell receptor beta chain was observed in a study of cytomegalovirus exposure and HLA in healthy donors. Both 60 Vbeta primers and 13 Jbeta primers went into the PCR. The repertoire was sequenced with immunoSEQ multiplex PCR; TCRdb's copy has only in-frame clones and lacks some. The sample has 60,000 to 75,000 clones; almost 75% are singletons. CDR3 length: 16 residues. The ends lost 11 bases at V and 6 bases at J; junction bases unmatched: 14. Germline CDR1 reads SNHLY; CDR2 reads FYNNEI. Sequencing was performed on PBMCs. The chain uses TRBV2 and TRBJ2-1; 12 bases are shared with TRBD1. This clonotype was obtained from a middle-aged man in good health and CMV-seronegative. In nucleotides, the CDR3 is TGTGCCCGAAAGAGGGACAGGGGGCGTAAGGTCAATGAGCAGTTCTTC. This codes for CARKRDRGRKVNEQFF.